This T cell receptor beta chain was sequenced in a study of T cells in Graves' hyperthyroidism and ophthalmopathy (dated by TCRdb to between 2017 and 2020). Background for the entire study: Peripheral blood samples were taken at initial diagnosis, before any treatment was given. A discovery cohort of about 96 patients, approximately 45 with Graves' ophthalmopathy and approximately 60 with stable Graves' hyperthyroidism, was used to find distinguishing TCR V-J signatures. The 75 to 100 discovery patients were divided at random into training and test sets in a 7:3 ratio. TCR Vbeta CDR3 sequencing of roughly 140 peripheral blood samples (roughly 41 ophthalmopathy, roughly 72 hyperthyroidism and around 17 progressor patients) is reported in the paper. Prospective prediction of ophthalmopathy was tested in an independent validation cohort of fewer than 20 hyperthyroidism patients and some 17 patients who later progressed to ophthalmopathy. In addition, the study compared T-cell repertoires in thyroid tissue and in blood from about 6 Graves' hyperthyroidism patients. Following sampling, methimazole starting at 30 mg daily was given to hyperthyroidism patients, and high-dose intravenous methylprednisolone was given to ophthalmopathy patients. Summary of the overall study and its limitations: In validation, the model predicted progression to ophthalmopathy with approximately 71% sensitivity and 72% to 85% specificity, a median of approximately 6.7 months before onset. Most expanded thyroid clonotypes (frequency above 0.001) were also found in blood, which suggests that blood repertoires may mirror thyroid immune responses. No statistical method was used to set the sample size in advance, and investigators knew the group allocation. A 13 V-J signature model separated ophthalmopathy from stable hyperthyroidism, with 87.88% sensitivity and about 81% specificity in cross-validation and 80%/75% in testing.

The TCR beta CDR3 regions were amplified from the RNA transcripts. The TCR CDR3 was subjected to a first round of RT-PCR using the HTBI primer set and the Qiagen OneStep RT-PCR kit. Libraries were constructed in a second round of multiplex PCR, after which size selection and purification were carried out. Sequencing of the libraries was done on an Illumina HiSeq2000 using paired-end 100 bp reads. The authors' analysis ran thus. SOAPnuke was used to process the raw data, throwing out any read that contained adapters or uncalled bases, had a mean Phred below 15, or lacked an exact constant-primer or identifier match. High-quality paired reads were merged using COPE v1.2.5, and each unique nucleotide sequence was defined as a clonotype. MiTCR v1.1 was used to align the clonotypes against IMGT TRBV, TRBD and TRBJ reference segments. The analysis was restricted to V-J combinations with a frequency above 0.0001, which together covered 99% to 99.2% of the repertoires. A TCS score was defined as the ratio between F50 (clonal expansion) and ExV (chaos), using BLOSUM62-based TCRdist between CDR3 peptides within each V-J. Welch's t-statistics and random forest reduced fewer than 600 V-J features to some 14, which were used in a naive Bayes classifier (R e1071). TCRdb cleaned the public reads at Q25 with fastp, built clones with MiXCR and kept in-frame beta chains. All rows with the same CDR3 protein become a single entry with the most common DNA and genes. These V and J calls derive from TCRdb rather than the authors' analysis. The sample table shows approximately 600,000 distinct CDR3 sequences, and 12% to 15% are seen once. The ten most abundant clones make up 6.5% to 9% of the sample.

Moderately to severely active disease, a Clinical Activity Score of at least 3, a NOSPECS grade of at least 4, and a duration under 3 months were present in ophthalmopathy patients. Patients with uncontrolled infections, other autoimmune diseases, pregnancy or lactation were excluded. Diagnoses were established on the basis of clinical symptoms, serum thyroxine and TRAb, thyroid ultrasound, and orbital computed tomography. Ficoll-Paque density gradient centrifugation was used to isolate PBMCs from under 11 ml of fresh peripheral blood. Total RNA was extracted using Trizol reagent, and RNA quality was assessed on an Agilent 2100 Bioanalyzer. This clonotype was seen many times. The target of this receptor is not known. No base qualities exist here, and no much larger clone lies one base off it. V is reduced by 6 bases and J by 2 bases, leaving a spacing of 14 bases between them. CDR1 and CDR2 are read off the germline V gene as MDHEN and SYDVKM. The CDR3 goes from the cysteine to the phenylalanine over 14 residues. Just the 42-base CDR3 DNA is kept, in frame starting at base 1.

The V gene is TRBV28 and the J gene is TRBJ2-7; a tentative D match to TRBD1 spans 5 bases. This receptor was identified in a woman aged 18-29 years with Graves' ophthalmopathy. Sequenced material: blood. Here the CDR3 is given as CASSPEQDPYEQYF. The DNA sequence is given as TGTGCCAGCAGCCCCGAACAGGACCCCTACGAGCAGTACTTC.